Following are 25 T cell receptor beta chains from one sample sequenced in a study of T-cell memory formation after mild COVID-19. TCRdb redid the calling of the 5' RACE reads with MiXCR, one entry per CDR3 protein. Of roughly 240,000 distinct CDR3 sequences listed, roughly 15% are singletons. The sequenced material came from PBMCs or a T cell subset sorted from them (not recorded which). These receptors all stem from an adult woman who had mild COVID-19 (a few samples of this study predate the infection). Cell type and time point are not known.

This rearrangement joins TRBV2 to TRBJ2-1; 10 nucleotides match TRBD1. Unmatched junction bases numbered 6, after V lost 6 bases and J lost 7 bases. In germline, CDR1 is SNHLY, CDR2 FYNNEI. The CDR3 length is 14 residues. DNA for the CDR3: TGTGCCAGCAGCCGGAGGGACAGGGGAAATGAGCAGTTCTTC. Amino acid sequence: CASSRRDRGNEQFF.

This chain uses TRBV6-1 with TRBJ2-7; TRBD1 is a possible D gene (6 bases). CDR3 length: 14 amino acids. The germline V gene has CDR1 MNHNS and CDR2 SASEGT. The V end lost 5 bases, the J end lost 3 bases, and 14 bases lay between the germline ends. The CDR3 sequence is CASSPRRGGYEQYF. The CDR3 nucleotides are TGTGCCAGCAGTCCACGGAGAGGGGGCTACGAGCAGTACTTC.

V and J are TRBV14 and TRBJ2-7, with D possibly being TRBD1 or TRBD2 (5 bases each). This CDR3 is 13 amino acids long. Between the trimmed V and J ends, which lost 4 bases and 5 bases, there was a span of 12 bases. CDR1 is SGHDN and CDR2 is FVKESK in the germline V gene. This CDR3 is CASSPWGTDEQYF. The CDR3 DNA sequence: TGTGCCAGCAGCCCCTGGGGGACGGACGAGCAGTACTTC.

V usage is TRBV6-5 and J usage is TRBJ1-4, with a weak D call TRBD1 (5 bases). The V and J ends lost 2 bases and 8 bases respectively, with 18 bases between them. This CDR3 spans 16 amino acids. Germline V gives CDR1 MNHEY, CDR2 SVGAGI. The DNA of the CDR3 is TGTGCCAGCAGTTACCTCCCCCGCTCGACAGACGAAAAACTGTTTTTT. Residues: CASSYLPRSTDEKLFF.

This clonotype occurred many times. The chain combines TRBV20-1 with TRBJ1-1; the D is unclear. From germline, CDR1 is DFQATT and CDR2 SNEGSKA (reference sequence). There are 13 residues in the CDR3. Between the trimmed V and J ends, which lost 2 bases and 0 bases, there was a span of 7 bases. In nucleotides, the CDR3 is TGCAGTGCTAGACGCAACCTGAACACTGAAGCTTTCTTT. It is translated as CSARRNLNTEAFF.

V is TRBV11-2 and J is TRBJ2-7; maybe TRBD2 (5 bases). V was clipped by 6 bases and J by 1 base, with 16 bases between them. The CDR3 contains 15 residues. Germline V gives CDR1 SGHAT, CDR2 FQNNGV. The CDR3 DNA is TGTGCCAGCAGTCATCTGCGGGTAACTTCCTACGAGCAGTACTTC. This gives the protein CASSHLRVTSYEQYF.

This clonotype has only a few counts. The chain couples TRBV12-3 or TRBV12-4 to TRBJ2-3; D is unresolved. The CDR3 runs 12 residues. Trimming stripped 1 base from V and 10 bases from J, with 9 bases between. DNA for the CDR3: TGTGCCAGCAGTTTAGAGGTAACTGCGCAGTATTTT. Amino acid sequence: CASSLEVTAQYF.

The CDR3 nucleotides read TGTGCCAGCAGCTTAGAACCGGGACAGGGGCATAAGCAGTACTTC. This sequence encodes CASSLEPGQGHKQYF. The V gene is TRBV11-2, the J gene TRBJ2-7; 10 bases agree with TRBD1. The CDR3 loop spans 15 amino acids. Per the germline V gene, CDR1 is SGHAT and CDR2 is FQNNGV. Unmatched junction bases numbered 7, after V lost 0 bases and J lost 8 bases.

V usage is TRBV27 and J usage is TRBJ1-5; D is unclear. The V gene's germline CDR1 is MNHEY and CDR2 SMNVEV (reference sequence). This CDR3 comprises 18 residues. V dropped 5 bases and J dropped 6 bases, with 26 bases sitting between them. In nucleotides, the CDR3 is TGTGCCAGCAGTACAGTCAGCCCCGGTGGCTGGATCAGTCAGCCCCAGCATTTT. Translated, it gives CASSTVSPGGWISQPQHF.

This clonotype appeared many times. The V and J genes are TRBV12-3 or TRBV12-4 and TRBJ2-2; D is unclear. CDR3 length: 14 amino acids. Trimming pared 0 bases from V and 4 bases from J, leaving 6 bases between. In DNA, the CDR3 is TGTGCCAGCAGTTTAGCGTCGGTCACCGGGGAGCTGTTTTTT. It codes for CASSLASVTGELFF.

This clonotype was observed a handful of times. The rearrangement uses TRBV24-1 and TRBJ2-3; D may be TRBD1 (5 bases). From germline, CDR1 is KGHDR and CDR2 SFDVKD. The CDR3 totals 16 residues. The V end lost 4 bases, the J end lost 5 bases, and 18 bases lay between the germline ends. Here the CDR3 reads CATSDSGHPAEDTQYF. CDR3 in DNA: TGTGCCACCAGTGACTCAGGGCATCCGGCTGAAGATACGCAGTATTTT.

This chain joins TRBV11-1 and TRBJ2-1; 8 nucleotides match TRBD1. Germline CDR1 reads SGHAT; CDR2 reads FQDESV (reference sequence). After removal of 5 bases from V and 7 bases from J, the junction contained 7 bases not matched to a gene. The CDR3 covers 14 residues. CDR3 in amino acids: CASSPQGAMNEQFF. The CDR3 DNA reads TGTGCCAGCAGCCCGCAGGGGGCTATGAATGAGCAGTTCTTC.

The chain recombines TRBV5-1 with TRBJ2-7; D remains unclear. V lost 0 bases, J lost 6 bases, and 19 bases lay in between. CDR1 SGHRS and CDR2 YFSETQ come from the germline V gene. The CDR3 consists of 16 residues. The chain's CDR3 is CASSLDFEFRSREQYF. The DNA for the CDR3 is TGCGCCAGCAGCTTGGATTTCGAATTCCGGTCTCGCGAGCAGTACTTC.

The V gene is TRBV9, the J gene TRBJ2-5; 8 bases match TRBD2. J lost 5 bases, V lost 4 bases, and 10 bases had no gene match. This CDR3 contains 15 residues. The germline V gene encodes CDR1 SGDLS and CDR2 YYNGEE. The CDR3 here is CASSIASGYLETQYF. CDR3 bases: TGTGCCAGCAGCATAGCTAGCGGGTATTTGGAGACCCAGTACTTC.

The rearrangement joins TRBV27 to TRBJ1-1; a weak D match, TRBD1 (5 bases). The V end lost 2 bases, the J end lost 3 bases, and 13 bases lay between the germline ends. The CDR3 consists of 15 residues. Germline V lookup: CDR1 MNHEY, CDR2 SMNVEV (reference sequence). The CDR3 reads CASSLRPGTYTEAFF. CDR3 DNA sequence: TGTGCCAGCAGTTTAAGGCCGGGGACCTACACTGAAGCTTTCTTT.

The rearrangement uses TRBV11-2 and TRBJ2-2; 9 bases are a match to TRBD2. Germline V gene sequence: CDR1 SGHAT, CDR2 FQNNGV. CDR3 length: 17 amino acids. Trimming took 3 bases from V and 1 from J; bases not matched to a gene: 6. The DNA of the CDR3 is TGTGCCAGCAGCTTCGTGGCGCGGGGGGGGAACACCGGGGAGCTGTTTTTT. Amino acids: CASSFVARGGNTGELFF.

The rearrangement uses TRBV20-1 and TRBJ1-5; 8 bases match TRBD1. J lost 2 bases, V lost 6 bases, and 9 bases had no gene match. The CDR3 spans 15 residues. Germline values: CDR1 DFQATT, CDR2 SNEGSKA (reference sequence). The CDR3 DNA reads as TGCAGTGCGCACGGCTTGACAGGGGGCAATCAGCCCCAGCATTTT. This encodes CSAHGLTGGNQPQHF.

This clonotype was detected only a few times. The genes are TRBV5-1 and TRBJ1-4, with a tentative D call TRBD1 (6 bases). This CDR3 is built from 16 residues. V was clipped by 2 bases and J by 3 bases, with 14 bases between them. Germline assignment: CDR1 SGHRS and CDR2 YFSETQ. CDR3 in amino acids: CASSFNPQGANEKLFF. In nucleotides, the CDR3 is TGCGCCAGCAGCTTCAATCCACAGGGAGCTAATGAAAAACTGTTTTTT.

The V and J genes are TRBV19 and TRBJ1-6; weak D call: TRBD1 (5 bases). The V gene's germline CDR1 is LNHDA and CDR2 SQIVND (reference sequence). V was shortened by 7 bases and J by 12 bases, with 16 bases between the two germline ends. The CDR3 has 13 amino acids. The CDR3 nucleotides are TGTGCCAGTACCGCAGCTGGGGGTTTACCCCTCCACTTT. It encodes CASTAAGGLPLHF.

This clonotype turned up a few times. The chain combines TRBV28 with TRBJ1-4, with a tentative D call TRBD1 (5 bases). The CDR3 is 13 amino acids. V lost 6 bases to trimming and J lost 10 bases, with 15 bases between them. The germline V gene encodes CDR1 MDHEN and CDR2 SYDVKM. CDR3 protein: CASSMVRRGKLFF. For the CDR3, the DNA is TGTGCCAGCAGCATGGTTCGGAGGGGAAAACTGTTTTTT. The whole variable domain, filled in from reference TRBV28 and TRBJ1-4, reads DVKVTQSSRYLVKRTGEKVFLECVQDMDHENMFWYRQDPGLGLRLIYFSYDVKMKEKGDIPEGYSVSREKKERFSLILESASTNQTSMYLCASSMVRRGKLFFGSGTQLSVL.

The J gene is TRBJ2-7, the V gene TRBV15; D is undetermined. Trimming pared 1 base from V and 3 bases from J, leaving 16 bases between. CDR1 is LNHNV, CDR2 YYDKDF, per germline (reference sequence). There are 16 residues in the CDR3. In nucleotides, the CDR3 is TGTGCCACCAGCAGAGTATTTCAGTCAGCCGTCTACGAGCAGTACTTC. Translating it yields CATSRVFQSAVYEQYF.

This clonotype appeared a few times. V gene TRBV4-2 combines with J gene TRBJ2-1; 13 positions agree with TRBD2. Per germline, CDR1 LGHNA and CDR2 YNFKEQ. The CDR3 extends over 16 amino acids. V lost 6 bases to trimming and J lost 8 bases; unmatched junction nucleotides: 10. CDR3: CASSITGTSGKDEQFF. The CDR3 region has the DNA TGTGCCAGCAGTATAACCGGGACTAGCGGGAAAGATGAGCAGTTCTTC.

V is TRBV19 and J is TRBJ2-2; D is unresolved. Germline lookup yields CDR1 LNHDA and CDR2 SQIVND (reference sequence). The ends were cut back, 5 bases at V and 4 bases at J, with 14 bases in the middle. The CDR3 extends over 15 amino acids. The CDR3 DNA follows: TGTGCCAGTAGTGTACACGGGTCGCTCACCGGGGAGCTGTTTTTT. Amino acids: CASSVHGSLTGELFF.

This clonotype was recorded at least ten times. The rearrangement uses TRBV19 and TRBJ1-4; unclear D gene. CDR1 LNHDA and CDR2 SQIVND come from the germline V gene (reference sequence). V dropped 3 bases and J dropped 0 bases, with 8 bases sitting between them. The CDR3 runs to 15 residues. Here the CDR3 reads CASSMIGATNEKLFF. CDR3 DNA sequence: TGTGCCAGTAGTATGATTGGGGCAACTAATGAAAAACTGTTTTTT.

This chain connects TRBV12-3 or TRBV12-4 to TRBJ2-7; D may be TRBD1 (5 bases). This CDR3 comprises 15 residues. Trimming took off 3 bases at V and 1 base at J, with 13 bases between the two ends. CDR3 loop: CASSFSKGHSYEQYF. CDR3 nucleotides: TGTGCCAGCAGTTTTTCAAAAGGACATTCCTACGAGCAGTACTTC.